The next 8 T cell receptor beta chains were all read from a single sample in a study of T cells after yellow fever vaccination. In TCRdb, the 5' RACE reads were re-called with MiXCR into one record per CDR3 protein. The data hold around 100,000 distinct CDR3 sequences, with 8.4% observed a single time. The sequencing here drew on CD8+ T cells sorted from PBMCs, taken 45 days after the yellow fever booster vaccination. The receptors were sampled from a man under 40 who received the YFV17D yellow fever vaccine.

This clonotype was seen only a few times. The CDR3 DNA reads TGTGCCAGCAGCTATGATGCAGGGGGTTCCTACGAGCAGTACTTC. Translating gives CASSYDAGGSYEQYF. V is TRBV7-3 and J is TRBJ2-7; 7 nucleotides agree with TRBD1. Trimming at V came to 4 bases and at J to 1 base, leaving 7 bases not matched to a gene. Germline assignment: CDR1 SGHTA and CDR2 FQGTGA. The CDR3 is 15 residues long.

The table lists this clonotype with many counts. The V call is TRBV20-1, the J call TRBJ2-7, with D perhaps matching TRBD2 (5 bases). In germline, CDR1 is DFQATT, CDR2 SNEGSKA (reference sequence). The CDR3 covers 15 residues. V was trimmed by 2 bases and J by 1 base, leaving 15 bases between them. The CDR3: CSARPPERQSYEQYF. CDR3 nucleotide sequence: TGCAGTGCTAGACCCCCGGAGCGGCAGTCCTACGAGCAGTACTTC.

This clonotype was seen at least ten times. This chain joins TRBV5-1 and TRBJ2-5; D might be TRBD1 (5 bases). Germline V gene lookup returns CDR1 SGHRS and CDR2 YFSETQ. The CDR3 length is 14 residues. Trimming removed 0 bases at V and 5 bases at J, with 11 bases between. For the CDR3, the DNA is TGCGCCAGCAGCTTGGAGACAGCGTATGAGACCCAGTACTTC. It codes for CASSLETAYETQYF.

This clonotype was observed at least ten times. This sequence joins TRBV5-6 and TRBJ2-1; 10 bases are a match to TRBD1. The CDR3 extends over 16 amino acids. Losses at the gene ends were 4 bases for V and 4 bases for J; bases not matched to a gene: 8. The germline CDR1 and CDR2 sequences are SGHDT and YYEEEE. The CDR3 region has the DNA TGTGCCAGCAGCCCCATGGAGGGACAGGGGTACAATGAGCAGTTCTTC. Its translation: CASSPMEGQGYNEQFF. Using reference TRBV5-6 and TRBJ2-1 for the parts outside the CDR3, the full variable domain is DAGVTQSPTHLIKTRGQQVTLRCSPKSGHDTVSWYQQALGQGPQFIFQYYEEEERQRGNFPDRFSGHQFPNYSSELNVNALLLGDSALYLCASSPMEGQGYNEQFFGPGTRLTVL.

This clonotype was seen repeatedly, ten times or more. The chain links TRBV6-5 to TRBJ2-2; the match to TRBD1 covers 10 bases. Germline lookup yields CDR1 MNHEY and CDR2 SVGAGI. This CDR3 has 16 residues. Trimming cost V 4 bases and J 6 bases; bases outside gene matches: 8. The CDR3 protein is CASSFRDRGPPGELFF. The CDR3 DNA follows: TGTGCCAGCAGTTTCCGGGACAGGGGACCCCCCGGGGAGCTGTTTTTT.

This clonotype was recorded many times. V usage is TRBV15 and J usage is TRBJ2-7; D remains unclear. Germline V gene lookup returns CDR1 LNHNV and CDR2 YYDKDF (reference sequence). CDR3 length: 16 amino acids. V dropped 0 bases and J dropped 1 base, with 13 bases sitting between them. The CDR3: CATSRDMDRASYEQYF. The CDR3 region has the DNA TGTGCCACCAGCAGAGATATGGATAGGGCTTCCTACGAGCAGTACTTC. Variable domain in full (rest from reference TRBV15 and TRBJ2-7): DAMVIQNPRYQVTQFGKPVTLSCSQTLNHNVMYWYQQKSSQAPKLLFHYYDKDFNNEADTPDNFQSRRPNTSFCFLDIRSPGLGDTAMYLCATSRDMDRASYEQYFGPGTRLTVT.

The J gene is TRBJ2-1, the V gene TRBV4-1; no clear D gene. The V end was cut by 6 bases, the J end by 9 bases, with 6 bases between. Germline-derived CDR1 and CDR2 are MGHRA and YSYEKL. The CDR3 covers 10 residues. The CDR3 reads CASSFCEQFF. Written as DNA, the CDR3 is TGCGCCAGCAGTTTTTGTGAGCAGTTCTTC.

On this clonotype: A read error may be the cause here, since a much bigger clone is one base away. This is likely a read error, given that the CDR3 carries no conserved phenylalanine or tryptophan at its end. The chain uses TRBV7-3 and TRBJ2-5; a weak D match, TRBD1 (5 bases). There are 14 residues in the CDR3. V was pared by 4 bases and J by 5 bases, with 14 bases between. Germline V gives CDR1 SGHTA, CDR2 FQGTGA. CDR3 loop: CASSWGAVGETQYL. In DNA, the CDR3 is TGTGCCAGCAGCTGGGGCGCGGTCGGGGAGACCCAGTACCTC.